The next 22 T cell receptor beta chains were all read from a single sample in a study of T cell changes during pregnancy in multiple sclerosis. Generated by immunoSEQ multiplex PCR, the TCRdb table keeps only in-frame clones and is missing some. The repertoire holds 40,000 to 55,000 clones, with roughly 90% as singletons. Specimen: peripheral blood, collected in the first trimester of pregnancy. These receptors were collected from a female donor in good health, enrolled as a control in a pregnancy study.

The CDR3, as DNA: TGTGCCAGCAGTGAAGCGAGGGGCGGGGCAAACTACAATGAGCAGTTCTTC. Its translation: CASSEARGGANYNEQFF. This chain uses TRBV6-1 with TRBJ2-1; weak D call: TRBD2 (6 bases). CDR1 and CDR2 (germline): MNHNS, SASEGT. Trimming left V 0 bases short and J 3 bases short, with 15 bases between. The length of the CDR3 is 17 residues.

The CDR3 spells CASSLGRGRGGGLKLFF. The CDR3 DNA sequence: TGTGCCAGCAGCTTAGGACGAGGCCGAGGGGGGGGATTGAAACTGTTTTTT. The V gene is TRBV7-8, the J gene TRBJ1-4; tentative D call: TRBD1 (6 bases). Between the trimmed V and J ends, which lost 1 base and 11 bases, there was a span of 23 bases. The germline V gene encodes CDR1 SGHVS and CDR2 FQNEAQ. The CDR3 has 17 amino acids.

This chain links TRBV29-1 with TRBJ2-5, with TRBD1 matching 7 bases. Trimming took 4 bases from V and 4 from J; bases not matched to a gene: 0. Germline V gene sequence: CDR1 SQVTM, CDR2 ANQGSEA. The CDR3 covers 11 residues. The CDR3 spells CSVGDRETQYF. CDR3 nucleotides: TGCAGCGTTGGGGACAGAGAGACCCAGTACTTC.

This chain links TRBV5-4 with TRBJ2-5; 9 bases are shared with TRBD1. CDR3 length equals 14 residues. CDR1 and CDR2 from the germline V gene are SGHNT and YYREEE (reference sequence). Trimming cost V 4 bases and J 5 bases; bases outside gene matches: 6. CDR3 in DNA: TGTGCCAGCAGCATAGGACAGGGGATGGAGACCCAGTACTTC. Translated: CASSIGQGMETQYF.

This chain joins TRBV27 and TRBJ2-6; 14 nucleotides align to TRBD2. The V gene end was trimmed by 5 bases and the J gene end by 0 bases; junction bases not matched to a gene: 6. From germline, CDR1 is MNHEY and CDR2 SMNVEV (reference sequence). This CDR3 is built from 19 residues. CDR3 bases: TGTGCCAGCAGTCCAAGGGGACTAGCGGGGGCCTCTGGGGCCAACGTCCTGACTTTC. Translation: CASSPRGLAGASGANVLTF. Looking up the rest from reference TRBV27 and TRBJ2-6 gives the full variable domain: EAQVTQNPRYLITVTGKKLTVTCSQNMNHEYMSWYRQDPGLGLRQIYYSMNVEVTDKGDVPEGYKVSRKEKRNFPLILESPSPNQTSLYFCASSPRGLAGASGANVLTFGAGSRLTVL.

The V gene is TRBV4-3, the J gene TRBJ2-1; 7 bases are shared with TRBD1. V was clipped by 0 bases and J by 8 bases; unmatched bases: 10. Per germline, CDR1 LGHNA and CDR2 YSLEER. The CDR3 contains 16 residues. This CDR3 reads CASSQDWPTGVDEQFF. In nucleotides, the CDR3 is TGCGCCAGCAGCCAAGATTGGCCAACAGGGGTTGATGAGCAGTTCTTC.

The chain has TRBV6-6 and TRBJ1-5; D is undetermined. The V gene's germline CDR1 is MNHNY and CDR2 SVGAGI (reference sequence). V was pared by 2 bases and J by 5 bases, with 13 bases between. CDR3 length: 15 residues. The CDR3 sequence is CASSYVGAGDQPQHF. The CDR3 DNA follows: TGTGCCAGCAGTTACGTGGGAGCCGGGGATCAGCCCCAGCATTTT.

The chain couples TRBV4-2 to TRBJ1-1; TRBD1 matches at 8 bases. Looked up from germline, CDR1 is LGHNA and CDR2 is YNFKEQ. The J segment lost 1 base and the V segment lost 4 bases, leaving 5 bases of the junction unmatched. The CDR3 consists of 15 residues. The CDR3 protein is CASSPQGQENTEAFF. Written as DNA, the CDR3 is TGTGCCAGCAGCCCTCAGGGACAGGAGAACACTGAAGCTTTCTTT.

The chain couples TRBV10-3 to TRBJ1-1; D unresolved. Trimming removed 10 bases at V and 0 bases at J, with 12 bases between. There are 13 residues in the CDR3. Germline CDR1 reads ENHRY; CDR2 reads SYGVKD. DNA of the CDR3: TGTGCCACCACTAGAGACATGAACACTGAAGCTTTCTTT. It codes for CATTRDMNTEAFF.

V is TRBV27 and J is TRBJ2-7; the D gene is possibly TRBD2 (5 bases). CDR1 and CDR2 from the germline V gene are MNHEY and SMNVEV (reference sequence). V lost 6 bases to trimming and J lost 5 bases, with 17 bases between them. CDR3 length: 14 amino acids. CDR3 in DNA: TGTGCCAGCAGGAGGGAACTAGGGCCGCACGAGCAGTACTTC. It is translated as CASRRELGPHEQYF.

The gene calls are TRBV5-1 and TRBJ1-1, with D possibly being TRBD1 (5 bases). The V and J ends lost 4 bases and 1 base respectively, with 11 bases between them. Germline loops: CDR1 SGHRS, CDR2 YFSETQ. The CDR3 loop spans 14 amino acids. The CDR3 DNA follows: TGCGCCAGCAGCGGGGCAGACTGGAACACTGAAGCTTTCTTT. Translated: CASSGADWNTEAFF.

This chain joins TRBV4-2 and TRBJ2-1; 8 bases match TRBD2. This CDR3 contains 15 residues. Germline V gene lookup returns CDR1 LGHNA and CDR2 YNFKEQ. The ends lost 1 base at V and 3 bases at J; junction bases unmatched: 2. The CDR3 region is CASSQGLAGYNEQFF. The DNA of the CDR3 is TGTGCCAGCAGCCAAGGGCTAGCGGGCTACAATGAGCAGTTCTTC.

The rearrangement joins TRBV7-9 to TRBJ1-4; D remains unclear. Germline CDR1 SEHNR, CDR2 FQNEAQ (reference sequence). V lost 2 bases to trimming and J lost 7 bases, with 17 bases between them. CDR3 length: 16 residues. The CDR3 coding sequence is TGTGCCAGCAGCTTATTTAGCGCGGCAGACCTTGAAAAACTGTTTTTT. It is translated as CASSLFSAADLEKLFF.

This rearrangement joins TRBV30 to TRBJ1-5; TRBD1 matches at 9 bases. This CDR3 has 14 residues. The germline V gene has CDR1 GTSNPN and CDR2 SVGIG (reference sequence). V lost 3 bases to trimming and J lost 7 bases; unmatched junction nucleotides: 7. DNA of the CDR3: TGTGCCTGGAGCCGTACAGGGGGCCGGCAGCCCCAGCATTTT. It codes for CAWSRTGGRQPQHF.

CDR3 loop: CASSLVGTSGGELFF. The CDR3 nucleotides read TGCGCCAGCAGCTTGGTCGGGACTAGTGGCGGGGAGCTGTTTTTT. The V gene is TRBV5-1, the J gene TRBJ2-2; TRBD2 matches 8 bases. This CDR3 is built from 15 residues. Germline CDR1 and CDR2: SGHRS and YFSETQ. With 0 bases clipped from V and 7 bases from J, the junction kept 5 bases outside the gene matches.

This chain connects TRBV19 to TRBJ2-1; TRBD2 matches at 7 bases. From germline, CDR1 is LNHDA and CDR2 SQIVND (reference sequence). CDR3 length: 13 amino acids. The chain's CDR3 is CVPGRETYNEQFF. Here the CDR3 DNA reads TGTGTCCCGGGGCGGGAGACTTACAATGAGCAGTTCTTC.

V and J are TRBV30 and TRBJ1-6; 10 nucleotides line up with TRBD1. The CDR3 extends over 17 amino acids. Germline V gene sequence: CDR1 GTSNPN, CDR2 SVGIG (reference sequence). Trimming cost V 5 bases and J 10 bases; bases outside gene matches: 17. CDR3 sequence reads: CAWSSVPGQGMGSPLHF. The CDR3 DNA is TGTGCCTGGTCATCCGTCCCGGGACAGGGGATGGGGTCACCCCTCCACTTT.

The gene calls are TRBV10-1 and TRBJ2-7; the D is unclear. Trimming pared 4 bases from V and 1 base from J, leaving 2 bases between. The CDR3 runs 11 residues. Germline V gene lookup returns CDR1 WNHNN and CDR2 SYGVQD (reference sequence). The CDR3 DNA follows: TGCGCCAGCAGTGCTTCCTACGAGCAGTACTTC. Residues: CASSASYEQYF.

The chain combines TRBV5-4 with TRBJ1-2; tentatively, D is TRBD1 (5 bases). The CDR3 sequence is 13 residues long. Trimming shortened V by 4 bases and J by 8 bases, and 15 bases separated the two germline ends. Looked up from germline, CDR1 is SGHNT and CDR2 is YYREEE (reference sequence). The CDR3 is CASSGRDRRGYTF. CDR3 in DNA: TGTGCCAGCAGCGGGAGGGACCGACGGGGCTACACCTTC.

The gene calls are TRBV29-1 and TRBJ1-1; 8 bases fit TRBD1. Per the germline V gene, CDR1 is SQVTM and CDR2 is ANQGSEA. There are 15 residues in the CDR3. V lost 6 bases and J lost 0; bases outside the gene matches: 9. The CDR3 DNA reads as TGCAGCGTGGGGACAGGTCAAAAGATGAACACTGAAGCTTTCTTT. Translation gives CSVGTGQKMNTEAFF.

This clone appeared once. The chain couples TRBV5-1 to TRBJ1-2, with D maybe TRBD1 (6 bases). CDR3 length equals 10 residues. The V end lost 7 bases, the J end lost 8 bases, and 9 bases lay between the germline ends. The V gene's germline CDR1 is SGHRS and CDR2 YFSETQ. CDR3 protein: CASGDRGYTF. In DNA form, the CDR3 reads TGCGCCAGCGGAGACAGGGGCTACACCTTC.

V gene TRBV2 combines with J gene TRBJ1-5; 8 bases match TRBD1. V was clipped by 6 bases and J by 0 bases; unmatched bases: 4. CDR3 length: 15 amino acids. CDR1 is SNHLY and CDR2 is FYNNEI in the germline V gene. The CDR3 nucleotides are TGTGCCAGCAGGCCTCAGGGGGCTAGCAATCAGCCCCAGCATTTT. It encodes CASRPQGASNQPQHF.